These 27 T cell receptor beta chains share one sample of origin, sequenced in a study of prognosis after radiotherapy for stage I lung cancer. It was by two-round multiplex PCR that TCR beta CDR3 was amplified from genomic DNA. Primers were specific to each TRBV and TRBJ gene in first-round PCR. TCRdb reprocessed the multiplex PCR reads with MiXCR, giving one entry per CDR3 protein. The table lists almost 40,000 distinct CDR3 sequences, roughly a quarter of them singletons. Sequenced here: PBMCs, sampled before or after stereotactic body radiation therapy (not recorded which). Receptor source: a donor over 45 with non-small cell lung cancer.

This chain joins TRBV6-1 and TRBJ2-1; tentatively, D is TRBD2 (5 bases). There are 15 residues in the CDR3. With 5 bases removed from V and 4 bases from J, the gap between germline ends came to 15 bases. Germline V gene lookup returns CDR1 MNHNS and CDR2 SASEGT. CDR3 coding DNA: TGTGCCAGCAGTCCCGCCAGCTCGGGGTACAATGAGCAGTTCTTC. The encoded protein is CASSPASSGYNEQFF.

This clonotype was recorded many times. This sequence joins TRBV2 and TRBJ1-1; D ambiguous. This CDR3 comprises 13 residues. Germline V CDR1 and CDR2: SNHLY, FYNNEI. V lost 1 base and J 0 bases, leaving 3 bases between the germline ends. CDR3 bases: TGTGCCAGCAGTGAAGACGTGAACACTGAAGCTTTCTTT. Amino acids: CASSEDVNTEAFF.

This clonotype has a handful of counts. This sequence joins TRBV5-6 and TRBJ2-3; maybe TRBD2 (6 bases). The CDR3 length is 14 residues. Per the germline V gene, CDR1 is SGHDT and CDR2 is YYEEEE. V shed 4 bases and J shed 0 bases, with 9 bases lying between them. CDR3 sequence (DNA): TGTGCCAGCAGCACGGGGACTAGCACAGATACGCAGTATTTT. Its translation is CASSTGTSTDTQYF.

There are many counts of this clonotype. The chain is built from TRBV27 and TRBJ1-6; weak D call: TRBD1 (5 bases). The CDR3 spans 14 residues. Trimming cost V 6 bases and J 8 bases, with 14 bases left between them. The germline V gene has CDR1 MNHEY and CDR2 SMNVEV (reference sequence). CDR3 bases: TGTGCCAGCAGCCTCTATTGGGGGGATTCACCCCTCCACTTT. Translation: CASSLYWGDSPLHF.

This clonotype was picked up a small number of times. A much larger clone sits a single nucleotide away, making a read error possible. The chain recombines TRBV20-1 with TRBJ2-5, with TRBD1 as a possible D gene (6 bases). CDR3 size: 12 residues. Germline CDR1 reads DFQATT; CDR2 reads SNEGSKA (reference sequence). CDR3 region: CSGVGPGETKYF. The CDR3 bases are TGCAGTGGGGTGGGACCAGGGGAGACCAAGTACTTC.

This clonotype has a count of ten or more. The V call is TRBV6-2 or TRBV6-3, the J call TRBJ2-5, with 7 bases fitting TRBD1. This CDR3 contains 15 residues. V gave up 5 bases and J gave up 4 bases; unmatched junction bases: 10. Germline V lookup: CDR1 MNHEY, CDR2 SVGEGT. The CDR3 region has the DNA TGTGCCAGCAGTACCCCCCGACAGGGAAGAGAGACCCAGTACTTC. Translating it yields CASSTPRQGRETQYF.

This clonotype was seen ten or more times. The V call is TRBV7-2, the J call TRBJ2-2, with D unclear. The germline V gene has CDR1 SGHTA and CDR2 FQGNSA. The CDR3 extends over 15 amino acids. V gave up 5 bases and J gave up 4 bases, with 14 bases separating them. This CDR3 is CASSPRRPATGELFF. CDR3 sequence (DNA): TGTGCCAGCAGCCCCCGGCGGCCCGCCACCGGGGAGCTGTTTTTT.

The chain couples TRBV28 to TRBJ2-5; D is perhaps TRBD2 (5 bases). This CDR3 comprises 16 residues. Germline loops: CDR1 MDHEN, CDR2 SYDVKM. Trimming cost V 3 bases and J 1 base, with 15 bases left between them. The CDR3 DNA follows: TGTGCCAGCAGTTTCGGTGCTAGCCGGGGCCAAGAGACCCAGTACTTC. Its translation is CASSFGASRGQETQYF.

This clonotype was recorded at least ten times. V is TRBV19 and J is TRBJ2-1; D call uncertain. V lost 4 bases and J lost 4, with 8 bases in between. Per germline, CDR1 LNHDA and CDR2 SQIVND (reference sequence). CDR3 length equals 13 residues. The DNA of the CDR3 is TGTGCCAGTAGTAAACGACGGTACAATGAGCAGTTCTTC. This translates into CASSKRRYNEQFF.

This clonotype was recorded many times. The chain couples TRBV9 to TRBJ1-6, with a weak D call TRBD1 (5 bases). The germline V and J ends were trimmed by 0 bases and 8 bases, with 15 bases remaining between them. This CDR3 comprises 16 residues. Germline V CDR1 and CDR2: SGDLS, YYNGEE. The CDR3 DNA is TGTGCCAGCAGCGTAGGTGCAGGGCTCCCAGATTCACCCCTCCACTTT. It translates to CASSVGAGLPDSPLHF.

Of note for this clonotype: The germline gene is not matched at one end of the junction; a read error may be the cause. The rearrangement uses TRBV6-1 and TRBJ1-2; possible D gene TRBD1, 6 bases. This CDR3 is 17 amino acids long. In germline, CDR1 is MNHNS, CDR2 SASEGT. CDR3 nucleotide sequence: TGTGCCAGCAGGGAACAGGGAGACGCCGGCTATAACTATGGCTACGCCTTC. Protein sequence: CASREQGDAGYNYGYAF.

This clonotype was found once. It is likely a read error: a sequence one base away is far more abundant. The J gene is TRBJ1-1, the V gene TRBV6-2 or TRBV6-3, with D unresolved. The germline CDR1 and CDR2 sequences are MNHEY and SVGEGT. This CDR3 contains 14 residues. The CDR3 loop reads CVSSMNTMNTEAFF. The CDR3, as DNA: TGTGTCAGCAGTATGAATACCATGAACACTGAAGCTTTCTTT.

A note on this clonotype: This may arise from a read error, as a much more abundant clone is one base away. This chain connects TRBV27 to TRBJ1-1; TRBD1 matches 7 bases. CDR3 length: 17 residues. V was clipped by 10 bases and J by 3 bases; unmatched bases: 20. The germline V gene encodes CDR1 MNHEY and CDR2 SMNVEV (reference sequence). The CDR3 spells CATSSQGGGPCDTEAFF. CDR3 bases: TGTGCCACCTCCTCTCAGGGGGGGGGCCCGTGTGACACTGAAGCTTTCTTT.

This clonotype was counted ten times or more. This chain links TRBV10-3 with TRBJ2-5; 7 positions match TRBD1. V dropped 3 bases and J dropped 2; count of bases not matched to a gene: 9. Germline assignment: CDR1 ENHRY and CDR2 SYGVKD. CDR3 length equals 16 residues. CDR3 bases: TGTGCCATCAGTGACCTTCAGGACAGGCTTCAAGAGACCCAGTACTTC. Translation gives CAISDLQDRLQETQYF.

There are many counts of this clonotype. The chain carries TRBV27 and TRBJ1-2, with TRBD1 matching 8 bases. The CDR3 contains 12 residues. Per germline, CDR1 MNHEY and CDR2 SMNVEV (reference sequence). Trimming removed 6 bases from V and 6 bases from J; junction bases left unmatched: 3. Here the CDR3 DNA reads TGTGCCAGCAGAACAGGGGGAAATGGCTACACCTTC. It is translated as CASRTGGNGYTF.

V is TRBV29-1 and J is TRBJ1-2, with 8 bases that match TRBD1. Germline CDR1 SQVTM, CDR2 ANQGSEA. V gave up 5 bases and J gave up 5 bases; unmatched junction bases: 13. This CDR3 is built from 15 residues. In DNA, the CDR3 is TGCAGCGTTTCCAAGGGCAGGGGGCAAGGGTATGGCTACACCTTC. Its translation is CSVSKGRGQGYGYTF.

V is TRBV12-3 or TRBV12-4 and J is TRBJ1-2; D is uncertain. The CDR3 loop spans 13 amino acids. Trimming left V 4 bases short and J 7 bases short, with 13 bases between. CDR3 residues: CASSSYSPGGYTF. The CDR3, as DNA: TGTGCCAGCAGTTCATATAGCCCTGGTGGCTACACCTTC.

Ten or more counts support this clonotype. For the CDR3, the DNA is TGTGCCAGCAGCCCCGGGACGGGGGGGAGCACTGAAGCTTTCTTT. Protein: CASSPGTGGSTEAFF. This chain uses TRBV3-1 with TRBJ1-1; tentatively, D is TRBD1 (5 bases). Germline V gene data show CDR1 as LGHDT and CDR2 as YNNKEL (reference sequence). This CDR3 is 15 amino acids long. The germline V and J ends were trimmed by 4 bases and 4 bases, with 16 bases remaining between them.

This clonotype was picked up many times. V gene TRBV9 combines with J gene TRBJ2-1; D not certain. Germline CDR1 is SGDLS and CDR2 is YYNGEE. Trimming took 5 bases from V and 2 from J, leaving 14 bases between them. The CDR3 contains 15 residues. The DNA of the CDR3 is TGTGCCAGCAGTAATGGGCTAGAAGCCTACAATGAGCAGTTCTTC. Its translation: CASSNGLEAYNEQFF.

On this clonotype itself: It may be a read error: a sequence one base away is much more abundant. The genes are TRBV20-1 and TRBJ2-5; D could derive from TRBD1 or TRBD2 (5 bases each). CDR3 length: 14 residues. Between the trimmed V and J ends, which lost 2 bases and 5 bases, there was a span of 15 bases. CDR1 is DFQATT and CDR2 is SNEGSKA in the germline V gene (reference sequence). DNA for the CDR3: TGCAGTGCTAGACGGGGAGTTTGGGGGGAGACCCAGTACTTC. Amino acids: CSARRGVWGETQYF.

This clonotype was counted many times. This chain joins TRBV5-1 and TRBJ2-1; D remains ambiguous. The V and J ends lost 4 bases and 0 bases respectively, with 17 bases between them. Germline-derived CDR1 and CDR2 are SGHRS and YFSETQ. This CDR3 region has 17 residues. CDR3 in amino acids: CASSVASITSSYNEQFF. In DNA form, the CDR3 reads TGCGCCAGCAGCGTGGCCTCGATCACGAGCTCCTACAATGAGCAGTTCTTC.

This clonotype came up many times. CDR3 coding DNA: TGTGCCAGCAGCTTAGCTTGGGCTGATCAGCCCCAGCATTTT. It translates to CASSLAWADQPQHF. The J gene is TRBJ1-5, the V gene TRBV7-9; D uncertain. Trimming removed 0 bases from V and 5 bases from J, with 8 bases in between. The V gene's germline CDR1 is SEHNR and CDR2 FQNEAQ (reference sequence). This CDR3 has 14 amino acids.

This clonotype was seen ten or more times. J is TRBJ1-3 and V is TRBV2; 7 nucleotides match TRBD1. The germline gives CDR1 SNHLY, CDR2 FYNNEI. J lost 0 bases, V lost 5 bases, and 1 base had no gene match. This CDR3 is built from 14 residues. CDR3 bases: TGTGCCAGCAGTAGGGACAGCTCTGGAAACACCATATATTTT. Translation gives CASSRDSSGNTIYF.

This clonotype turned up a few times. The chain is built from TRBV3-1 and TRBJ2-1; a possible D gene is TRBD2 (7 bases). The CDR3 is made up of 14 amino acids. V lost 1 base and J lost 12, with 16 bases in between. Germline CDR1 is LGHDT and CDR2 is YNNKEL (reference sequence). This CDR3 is CASSQGVGGGGQFF. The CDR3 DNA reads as TGTGCCAGCAGCCAAGGGGTGGGAGGGGGAGGGCAGTTCTTC.

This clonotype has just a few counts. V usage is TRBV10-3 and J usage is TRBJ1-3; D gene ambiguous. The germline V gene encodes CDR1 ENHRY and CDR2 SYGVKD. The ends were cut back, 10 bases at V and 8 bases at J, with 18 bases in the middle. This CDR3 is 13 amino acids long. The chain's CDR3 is CATEPGTRDTIYF. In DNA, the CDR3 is TGTGCCACAGAACCAGGAACCCGAGACACCATATATTTT.

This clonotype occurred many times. The CDR3 DNA sequence: TGTGCCAGCAGTTACCCGCGGGGGCCACACCTCTCTGGAAACACCATATATTTT. Translating it yields CASSYPRGPHLSGNTIYF. The V and J genes are TRBV6-5 and TRBJ1-3; D may be TRBD1 (6 bases). Trimming took 2 bases from V and 0 from J, leaving 17 bases between them. The CDR3 runs to 18 residues. CDR1 and CDR2 (germline): MNHEY, SVGAGI.

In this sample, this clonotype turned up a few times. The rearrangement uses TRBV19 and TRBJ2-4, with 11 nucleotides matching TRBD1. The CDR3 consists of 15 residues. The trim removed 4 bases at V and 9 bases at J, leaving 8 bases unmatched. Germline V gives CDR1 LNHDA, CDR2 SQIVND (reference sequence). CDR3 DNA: TGTGCCAGTAGTACGGACAGGGGGCGCTTCCCCATTCAGTACTTC. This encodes CASSTDRGRFPIQYF.